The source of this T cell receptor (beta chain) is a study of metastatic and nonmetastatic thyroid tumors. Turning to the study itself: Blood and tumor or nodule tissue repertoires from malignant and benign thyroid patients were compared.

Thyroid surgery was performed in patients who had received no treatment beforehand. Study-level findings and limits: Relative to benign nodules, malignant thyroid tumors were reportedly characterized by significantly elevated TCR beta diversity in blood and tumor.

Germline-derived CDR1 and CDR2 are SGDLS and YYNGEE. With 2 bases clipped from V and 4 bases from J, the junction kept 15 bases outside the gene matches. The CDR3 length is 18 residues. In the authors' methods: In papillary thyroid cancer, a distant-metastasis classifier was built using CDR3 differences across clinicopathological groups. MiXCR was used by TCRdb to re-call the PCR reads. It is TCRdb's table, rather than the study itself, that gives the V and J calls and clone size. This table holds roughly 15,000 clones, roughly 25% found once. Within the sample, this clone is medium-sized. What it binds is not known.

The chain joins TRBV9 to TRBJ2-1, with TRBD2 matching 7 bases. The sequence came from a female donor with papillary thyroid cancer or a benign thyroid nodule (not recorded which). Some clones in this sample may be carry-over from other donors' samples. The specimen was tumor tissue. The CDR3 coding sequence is TGTGCCAGCAGCGTGAGTCCCGGAGCTAGCGGATTTTACAATGAGCAGTTCTTC. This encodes CASSVSPGASGFYNEQFF.